This T cell receptor beta chain came from a study of healthy donors' naive CD4 and CD8 T cells. A word on this clonotype: Its antigen is not known. An end of the junction differs from the germline gene, which may be a read error.

General study points: Most V and J genes were reportedly biased between naive CD4+ and CD8+ cells.

TCR libraries were built from about 0.55 ug of total RNA by linear amplification. TCRdb fed the reads into MiXCR, producing one record per CDR3 protein. Of 150,000 to 200,000 distinct CDR3 sequences listed, over 60% are singletons. This receptor was obtained from a pool of human donors in good health; the sample pools cells from several healthy donors. What was sequenced was naive CD4+ and CD8+ T cells sorted from blood, pooled from several donors.

CDR3 coding DNA: TGTGCCAGCAGTTTGCGGGAAAGCACGGATACGCAGTATTTT. It yields the protein CASSLRESTDTQYF. V and J are TRBV12-3 or TRBV12-4 and TRBJ2-3, with a tentative D call TRBD2 (6 bases). The CDR3 consists of 14 residues.